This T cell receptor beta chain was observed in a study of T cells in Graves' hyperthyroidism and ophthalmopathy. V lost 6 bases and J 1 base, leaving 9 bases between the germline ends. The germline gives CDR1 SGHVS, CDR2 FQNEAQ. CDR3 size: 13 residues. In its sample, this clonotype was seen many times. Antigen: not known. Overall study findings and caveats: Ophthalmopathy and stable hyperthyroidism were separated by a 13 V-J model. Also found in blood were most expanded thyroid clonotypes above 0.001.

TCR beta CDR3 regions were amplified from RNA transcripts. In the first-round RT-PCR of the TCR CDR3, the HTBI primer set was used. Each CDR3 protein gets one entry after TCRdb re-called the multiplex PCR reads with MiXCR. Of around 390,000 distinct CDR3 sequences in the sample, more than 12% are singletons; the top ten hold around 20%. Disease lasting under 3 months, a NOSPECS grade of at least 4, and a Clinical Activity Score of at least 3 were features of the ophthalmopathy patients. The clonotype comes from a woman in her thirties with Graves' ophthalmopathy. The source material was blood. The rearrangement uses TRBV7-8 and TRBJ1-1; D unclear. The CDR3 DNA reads TGTGCCAGCAGACAAAGAAAGAACACTGAAGCTTTCTTT. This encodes CASRQRKNTEAFF.